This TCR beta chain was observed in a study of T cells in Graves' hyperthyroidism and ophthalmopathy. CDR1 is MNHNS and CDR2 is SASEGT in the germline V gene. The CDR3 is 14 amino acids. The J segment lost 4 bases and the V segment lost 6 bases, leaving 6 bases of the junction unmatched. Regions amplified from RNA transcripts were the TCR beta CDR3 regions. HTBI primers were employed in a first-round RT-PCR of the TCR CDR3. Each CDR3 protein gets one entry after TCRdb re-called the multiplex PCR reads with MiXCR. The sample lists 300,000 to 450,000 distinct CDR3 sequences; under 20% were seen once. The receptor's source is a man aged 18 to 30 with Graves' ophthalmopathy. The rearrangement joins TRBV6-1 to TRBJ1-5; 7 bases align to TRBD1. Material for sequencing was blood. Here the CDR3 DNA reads TGTGCCAGCAGGAACGCGGGACAGAATCAGCCCCAGCATTTT. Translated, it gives CASRNAGQNQPQHF.